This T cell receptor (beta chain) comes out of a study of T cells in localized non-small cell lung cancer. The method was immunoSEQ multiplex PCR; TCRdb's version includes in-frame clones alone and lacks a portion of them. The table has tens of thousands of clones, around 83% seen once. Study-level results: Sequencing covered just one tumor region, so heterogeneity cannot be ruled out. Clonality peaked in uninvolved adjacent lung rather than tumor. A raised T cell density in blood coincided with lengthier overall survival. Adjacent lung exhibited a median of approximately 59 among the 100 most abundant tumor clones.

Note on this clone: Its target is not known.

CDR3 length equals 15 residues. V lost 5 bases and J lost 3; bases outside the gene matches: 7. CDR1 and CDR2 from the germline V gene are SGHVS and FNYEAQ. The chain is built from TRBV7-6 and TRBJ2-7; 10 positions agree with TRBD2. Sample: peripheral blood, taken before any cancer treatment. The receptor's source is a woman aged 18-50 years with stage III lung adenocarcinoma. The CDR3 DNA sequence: TGTGCCAGCAGCCTCCGGACTAGCGGCTGCTACGAGCAGTACTTC. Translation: CASSLRTSGCYEQYF.